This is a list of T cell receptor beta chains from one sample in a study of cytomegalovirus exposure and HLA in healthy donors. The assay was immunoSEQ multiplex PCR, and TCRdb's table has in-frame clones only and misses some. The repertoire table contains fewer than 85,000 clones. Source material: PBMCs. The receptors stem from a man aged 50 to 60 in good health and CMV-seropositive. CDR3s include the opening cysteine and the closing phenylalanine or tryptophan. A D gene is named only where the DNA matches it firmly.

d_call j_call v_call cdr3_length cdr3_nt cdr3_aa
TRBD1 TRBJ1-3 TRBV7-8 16 TGTGCCAGCAGCTTTCCCGGGACAGGAGGAGGAAACACCATATATTTT CASSFPGTGGGNTIYF
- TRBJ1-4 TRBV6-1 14 TGTGCCAGCAGTATGTCAGGGGATAATGAAAAACTGTTTTTT CASSMSGDNEKLFF
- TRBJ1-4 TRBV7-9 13 TGTGCCACGGGGGGGGAGTCGACGCCTAAACTGTTTTTT CATGGESTPKLFF
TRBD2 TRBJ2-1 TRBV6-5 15 TGTGCCAGCAGCTCTAGCGGGAGAAGGGACAATGAGCAGTTCTTC CASSSSGRRDNEQFF
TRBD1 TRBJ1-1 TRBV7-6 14 TGTGCCAGCAGCCTTTCGACAGGGTCCACTGAAGCTTTCTTT CASSLSTGSTEAFF
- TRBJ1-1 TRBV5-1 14 TGCGCCAGCAGTTATGGGGGGGAGAACACTGAAGCTTTCTTT CASSYGGENTEAFF
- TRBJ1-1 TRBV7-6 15 TGTGCCAGCAGCTTAGGACAATCTCAGGGCCCTGAGGCTTTCTTT CASSLGQSQGPEAFF
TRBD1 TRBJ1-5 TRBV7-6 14 TGTGCCAGCAGCCCGACAGGGGGCAATCAGCCCCAGCATTTT CASSPTGGNQPQHF
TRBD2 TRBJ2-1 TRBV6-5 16 TGTGCCAGCAGTTACTCTTGGGCTAGCGGGACCGGTGAGCAGTTCTTC CASSYSWASGTGEQFF
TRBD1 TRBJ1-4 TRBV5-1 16 TGCGCCAGCAGTCTCACTCCGGGACAGGGATGGAAAAAACTGTTTTTT CASSLTPGQGWKKLFF
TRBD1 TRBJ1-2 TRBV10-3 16 TGTGCCATCAGTGACCAGACAGGGTCTAATAGCTATGGCTACACCTTC CAISDQTGSNSYGYTF
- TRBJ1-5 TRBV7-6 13 TGTGCCAGCAGCTTAGGGACAAGTCAGCCCCAGCATTTT CASSLGTSQPQHF
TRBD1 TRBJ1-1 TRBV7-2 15 TGTGCCAGCAGCTTTAGGACAGGGGGAAACACTGAAGCTTTCTTT CASSFRTGGNTEAFF
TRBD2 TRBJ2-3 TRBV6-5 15 TGTGCCAGCAGTTCCATAGCGGGCAGCACAGATACGCAGTATTTT CASSSIAGSTDTQYF
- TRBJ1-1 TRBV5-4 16 TGTGCCAGCAGCTTGGGGGGGCCCCTGAGGAACACTGAAGCTTTCTTT CASSLGGPLRNTEAFF
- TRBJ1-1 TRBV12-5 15 TGTGCTAGTGGTTTGTTGGTGGCCCGGGACACTGAAGCTTTCTTT CASGLLVARDTEAFF
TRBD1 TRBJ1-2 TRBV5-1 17 TGCGCCAGCAGCCTAAATCCAACCACAGGGGGCAACTATGGCTACACCTTC CASSLNPTTGGNYGYTF
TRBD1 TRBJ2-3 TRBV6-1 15 TGTGCCAGCATTCCGGGACAGGGTGGGTCAGATACGCAGTATTTT CASIPGQGGSDTQYF
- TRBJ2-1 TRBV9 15 TGTGCCAGCAGCCCATGGGGGGACAGTTACAATGAGCAGTTCTTC CASSPWGDSYNEQFF
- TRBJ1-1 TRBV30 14 TGTGCCTGTTGGGGGGGAGTAGGGAACACTGAAGCTTTCTTT CACWGGVGNTEAFF
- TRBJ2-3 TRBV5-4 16 TGTGCCAGCAGCTCCCCCTCAGCGGCTAGCACAGATACGCAGTATTTT CASSSPSAASTDTQYF
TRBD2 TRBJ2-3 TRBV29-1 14 TGCAGCGCTCTCCGGACTAGCGGCACAGATACGCAGTATTTT CSALRTSGTDTQYF
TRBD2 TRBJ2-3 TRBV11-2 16 TGTGCCAGCAGCTTAGTGGCCAGCGGGAGTATGGATACGCAGTATTTT CASSLVASGSMDTQYF
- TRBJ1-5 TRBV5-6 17 TGTGCCAGCAGCCTCGGATTAGGGACACCGAGCAATCAGCCCCAGCATTTT CASSLGLGTPSNQPQHF
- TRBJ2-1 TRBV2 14 TGTGCCAGCGGGCGGGACGGACCTTACAATGAGCAGTTCTTC CASGRDGPYNEQFF
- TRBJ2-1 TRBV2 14 TGTGCCAGCTATTATTCCAGCTCCTACAATGAGCAGTTCTTC CASYYSSSYNEQFF
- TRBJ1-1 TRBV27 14 TGTGCCAGCACCGCACAGGGTTTTGACACTGAAGCTTTCTTT CASTAQGFDTEAFF
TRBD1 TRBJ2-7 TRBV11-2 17 TGTGCCAGCAGCTCCCTGACAGGGCCGTTTCTTTCCTACGAGCAGTACTTC CASSSLTGPFLSYEQYF
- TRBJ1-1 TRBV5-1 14 TGCGCCAGCAGCTTGGAGGGGGACAACACTGAAGCTTTCTTT CASSLEGDNTEAFF
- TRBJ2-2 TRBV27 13 TGTGCCAGCGAGGACACAAACACCGGGGAGCTGTTTTTT CASEDTNTGELFF
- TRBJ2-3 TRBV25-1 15 TGTGCCAGCAGTGAGGGCGAGCTAAGCACAGATACGCAGTATTTT CASSEGELSTDTQYF
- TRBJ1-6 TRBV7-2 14 TGTGCCAGCAGCCTTAGACAGCCCTCTCGATCCCTCCACTTT CASSLRQPSRSLHF
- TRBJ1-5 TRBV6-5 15 TGTGCCAGCAGTTACGCGGGGGGGAACAATCAGCCCCAGCATTTT CASSYAGGNNQPQHF
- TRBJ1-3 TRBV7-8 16 TGTGCCAGCAGCCTCTGGGGGGGGAGAACTGGAAACACCATATATTTT CASSLWGGRTGNTIYF
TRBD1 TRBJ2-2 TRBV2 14 TGTGCCAGCCGCACAGGGGCGAACACCGGGGAGCTGTTTTTT CASRTGANTGELFF
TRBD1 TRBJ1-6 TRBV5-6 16 TGTGCCAGCAGCTTGGGTCGGGGACAGGGGGAATCACCCCTCCACTTT CASSLGRGQGESPLHF
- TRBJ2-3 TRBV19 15 TGTGCCAGTAGTATAGCGGGGTTCAGCACAGATACGCAGTATTTT CASSIAGFSTDTQYF
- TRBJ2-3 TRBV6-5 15 TGTGCCACTTCCTTGGGTCCGGGGGGCACAGATACGCAGTATTTT CATSLGPGGTDTQYF
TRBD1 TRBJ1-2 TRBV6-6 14 TGTGCCAGCACTCCGACAGGGGGCGGTCATGGCTACACCTTC CASTPTGGGHGYTF
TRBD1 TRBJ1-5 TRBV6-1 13 TGTGCCAGCAGGAGGACAGGGGAAGTGCCCCAGCATTTT CASRRTGEVPQHF
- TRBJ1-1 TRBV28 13 TGTGCCAGCAGTCCCCCGGGGGACACTGAAGCTTTCTTT CASSPPGDTEAFF
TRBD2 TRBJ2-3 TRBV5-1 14 TGCGCCAGCAGCTTAGCGGGAGGCGCAGATACGCAGTATTTT CASSLAGGADTQYF
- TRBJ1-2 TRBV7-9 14 TGTGCCAGCAGCTCGGAAGGGGTCGGCTATGGCTACACCTTC CASSSEGVGYGYTF
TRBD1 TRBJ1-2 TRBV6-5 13 TGTGCCAGCAGCCCGGGGACAGGGCGAGGCTACACCTTC CASSPGTGRGYTF
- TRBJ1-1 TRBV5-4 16 TGTGCCAGCAGCCCCGGGGGGGCCGGCGATAACACTGAAGCTTTCTTT CASSPGGAGDNTEAFF
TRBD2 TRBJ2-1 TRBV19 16 TGTGCCAGTAGTATGCCTTCTAGCGGGTCTTACAATGAGCAGTTCTTC CASSMPSSGSYNEQFF
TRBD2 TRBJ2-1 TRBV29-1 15 TGCAGCGCCTTAAGCGGGAGATCCGGCTACAATGAGCAGTTCTTC CSALSGRSGYNEQFF
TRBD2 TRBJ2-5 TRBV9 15 TGTGCCAGCAGCGCCCCGGGGACTAGCTGGGAGACCCAGTACTTC CASSAPGTSWETQYF
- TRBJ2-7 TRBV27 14 TGTGCCAGCAGTTTATCAGCCCGGTCCTACGAGCAGTACTTC CASSLSARSYEQYF
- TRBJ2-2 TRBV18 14 TGTGCCAGCTCACCGGCAGTAAACACCGGGGAGCTGTTTTTT CASSPAVNTGELFF
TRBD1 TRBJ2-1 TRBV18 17 TGTGCCAGCTCACCTTCTTCCCGGGACAGAGGTCGGGATGAGCAGTTCTTC CASSPSSRDRGRDEQFF
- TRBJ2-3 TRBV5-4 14 TGTGCCAGCAGGGGGTGGGGGGTATCAGATACGCAGTATTTT CASRGWGVSDTQYF
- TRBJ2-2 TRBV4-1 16 TGCGCCAGCAGCCAAGAAAGGGGGGGAGACACCGGGGAGCTGTTTTTT CASSQERGGDTGELFF